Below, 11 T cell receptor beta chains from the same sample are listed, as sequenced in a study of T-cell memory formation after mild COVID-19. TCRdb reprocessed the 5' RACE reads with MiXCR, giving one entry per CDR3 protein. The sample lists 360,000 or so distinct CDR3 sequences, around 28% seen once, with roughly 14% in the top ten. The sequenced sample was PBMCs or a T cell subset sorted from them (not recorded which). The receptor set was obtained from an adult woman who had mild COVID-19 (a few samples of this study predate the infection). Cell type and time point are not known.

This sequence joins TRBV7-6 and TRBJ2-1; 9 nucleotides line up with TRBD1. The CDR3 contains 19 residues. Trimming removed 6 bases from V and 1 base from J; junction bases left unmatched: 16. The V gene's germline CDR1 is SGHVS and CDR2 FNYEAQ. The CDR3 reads CASREWGQGVVGSYNEQFF. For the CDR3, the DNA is TGTGCCAGCAGAGAATGGGGACAGGGTGTGGTTGGGTCCTACAATGAGCAGTTCTTC.

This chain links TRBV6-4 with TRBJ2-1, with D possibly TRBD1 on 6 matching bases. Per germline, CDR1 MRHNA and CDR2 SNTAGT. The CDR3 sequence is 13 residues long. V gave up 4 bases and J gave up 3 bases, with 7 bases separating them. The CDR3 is CASSGDNYNEQFF. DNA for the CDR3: TGTGCCAGCAGTGGGGACAACTACAATGAGCAGTTCTTC.

CDR3 sequence reads: CASSHSGRLQNTEAFF. CDR3 bases: TGTGCCAGCAGCCATAGCGGGAGGTTGCAGAACACTGAAGCTTTCTTT. J is TRBJ1-1 and V is TRBV7-9; no reliable D call. The CDR3 spans 16 residues. The germline V gene encodes CDR1 SEHNR and CDR2 FQNEAQ (reference sequence). The V end lost 5 bases, the J end lost 1 base, and 17 bases lay between the germline ends.

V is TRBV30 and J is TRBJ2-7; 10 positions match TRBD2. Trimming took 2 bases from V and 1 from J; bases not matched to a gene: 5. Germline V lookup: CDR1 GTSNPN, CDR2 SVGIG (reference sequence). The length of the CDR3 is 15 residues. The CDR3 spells CAWSSPGLASYEQYF. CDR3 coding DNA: TGTGCCTGGAGTTCTCCGGGACTAGCGTCCTACGAGCAGTACTTC.

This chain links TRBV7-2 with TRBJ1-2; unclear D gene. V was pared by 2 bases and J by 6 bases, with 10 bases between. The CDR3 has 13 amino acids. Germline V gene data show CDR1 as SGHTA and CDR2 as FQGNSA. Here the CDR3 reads CASSLSLNNGYTF. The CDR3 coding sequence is TGTGCCAGCAGCTTATCTCTGAATAATGGCTACACCTTC.

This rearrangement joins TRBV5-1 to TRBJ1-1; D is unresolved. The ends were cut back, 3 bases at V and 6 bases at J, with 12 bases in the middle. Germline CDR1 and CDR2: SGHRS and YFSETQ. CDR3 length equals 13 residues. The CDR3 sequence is CASSWTGGSEAFF. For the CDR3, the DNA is TGCGCCAGCAGCTGGACTGGTGGTTCTGAAGCTTTCTTT.

The chain's CDR3 is CASSRNWDEQFF. As DNA, the CDR3 is TGTGCCAGCAGTCGAAATTGGGATGAGCAGTTCTTC. This chain connects TRBV12-3 or TRBV12-4 to TRBJ2-1; D ambiguous. The V end was cut by 5 bases, the J end by 8 bases, with 10 bases between. The CDR3 runs 12 residues.

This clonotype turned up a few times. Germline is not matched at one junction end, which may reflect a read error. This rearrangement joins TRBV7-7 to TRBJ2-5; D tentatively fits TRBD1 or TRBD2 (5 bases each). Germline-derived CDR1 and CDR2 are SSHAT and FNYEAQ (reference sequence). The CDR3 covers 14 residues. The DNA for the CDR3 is TGTGCTAGCAGCTTACTGGGGGAACAAGAGACCCAGTACTTC. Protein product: CASSLLGEQETQYF.

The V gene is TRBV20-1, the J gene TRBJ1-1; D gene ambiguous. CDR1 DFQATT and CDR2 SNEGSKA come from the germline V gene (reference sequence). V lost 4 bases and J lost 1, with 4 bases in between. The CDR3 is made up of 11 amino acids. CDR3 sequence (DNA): TGCAGTGCTACACAGAACACTGAAGCTTTCTTT. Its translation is CSATQNTEAFF.

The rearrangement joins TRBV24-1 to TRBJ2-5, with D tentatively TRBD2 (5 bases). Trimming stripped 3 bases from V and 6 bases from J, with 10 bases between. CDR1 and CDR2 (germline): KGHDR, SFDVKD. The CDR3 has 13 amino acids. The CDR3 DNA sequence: TGTGCCACCAGTGATCGGGATGAAAAGACCCAGTACTTC. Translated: CATSDRDEKTQYF.

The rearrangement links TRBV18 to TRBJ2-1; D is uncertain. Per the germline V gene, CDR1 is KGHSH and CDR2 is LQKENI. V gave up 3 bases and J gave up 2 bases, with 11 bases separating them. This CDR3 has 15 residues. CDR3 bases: TGTGCCAGCTCACCCCCATACCGGGCCTACAATGAGCAGTTCTTC. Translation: CASSPPYRAYNEQFF.